The rows below give T cell receptor beta chains drawn from one sample of a study of T cell responses to AZD1222 COVID-19 vaccine. Libraries were prepared by immunoSEQ multiplex PCR; TCRdb keeps only in-frame clonotypes and omits some of them. The sample includes around 150,000 clones, roughly 93% of them seen just once. The source was peripheral blood, collected 28 days after the second AZD1222 dose. These receptors were collected from an adult who received the AZD1222 COVID-19 vaccine. Each CDR3 is given with its conserved first and last residue. A D gene is named only where the DNA matches it firmly. The listing skips clone size in some rows; elsewhere it reads once, few, many or a size class.

D gene: TRBD2; J gene: TRBJ2-7; clone size: many; V gene: TRBV19; CDR3 DNA: TGTGCCAGTAGAACTAGCGGAGCCGGCTACGAGCAGTACTTC; CDR3 protein: CASRTSGAGYEQYF
D gene: TRBD2; J gene: TRBJ2-2; clone size: .; V gene: TRBV5-1; CDR3 DNA: TGCGCCAGCAGGCTAGGCGGGAGAGGACGGACCGGGGAGCTGTTTTTT; CDR3 protein: CASRLGGRGRTGELFF
D gene: TRBD1; J gene: TRBJ1-5; clone size: .; V gene: TRBV19; CDR3 DNA: TGTGCCAGTAGTATAGATCGCACAGGGGGCTACAATCAGCCCCAGCATTTT; CDR3 protein: CASSIDRTGGYNQPQHF
D gene: .; J gene: TRBJ1-3; clone size: .; V gene: TRBV2; CDR3 DNA: TGTGCCAGCAGCCCACAAGGATCTGGAAACACCATATATTTT; CDR3 protein: CASSPQGSGNTIYF
D gene: TRBD1; J gene: TRBJ1-2; clone size: .; V gene: TRBV24-1; CDR3 DNA: TGTGCCACCAGTCCCGGGACAGGGACCTATGGCTACACCTTC; CDR3 protein: CATSPGTGTYGYTF
D gene: TRBD1; J gene: TRBJ1-2; clone size: .; V gene: TRBV9; CDR3 DNA: TGTGCCAGCAGCGCTAGTTTTCGGGACAGCGGAATCAACGAGCGATATAACTATGGCTACACCTTC; CDR3 protein: CASSASFRDSGINERYNYGYTF
D gene: .; J gene: TRBJ2-2; clone size: once; V gene: TRBV28; CDR3 DNA: TGTGCCAGCAGCCCCGGTTCGGCTCCGAACACCGGGGAGCTGTTTTTT; CDR3 protein: CASSPGSAPNTGELFF
D gene: TRBD1; J gene: TRBJ2-6; clone size: .; V gene: TRBV5-1; CDR3 DNA: TGCGCCAGCAGCCCAACAGGGGCTGGGGCCAACGTCCTGACTTTC; CDR3 protein: CASSPTGAGANVLTF
D gene: .; J gene: TRBJ1-1; clone size: .; V gene: TRBV12-3/TRBV12-4; CDR3 DNA: TGTGCCAGCAGTTTGGTCGCGGGCACTGAAGCTTTCTTT; CDR3 protein: CASSLVAGTEAFF
D gene: .; J gene: TRBJ1-1; clone size: .; V gene: TRBV7-8; CDR3 DNA: TGTGCCAGCAGCTTACGGCAGAACACTGAAGCTTTCTTT; CDR3 protein: CASSLRQNTEAFF
D gene: .; J gene: TRBJ1-2; clone size: .; V gene: TRBV6-1; CDR3 DNA: TGTGCCAGCAGTGATTTCGGGACGGGTGGCTACACCTTC; CDR3 protein: CASSDFGTGGYTF
D gene: TRBD1; J gene: TRBJ2-1; clone size: .; V gene: TRBV29-1; CDR3 DNA: TGCAGCGTCCTCCGAGTGGGGACAGGGGGCGATGAGCAGTTCTTC; CDR3 protein: CSVLRVGTGGDEQFF
D gene: TRBD1; J gene: TRBJ2-7; clone size: .; V gene: TRBV9; CDR3 DNA: TGTGCCAGCAGCGTATATGGGGACAGTTCCTACGAGCAGTACTTC; CDR3 protein: CASSVYGDSSYEQYF
D gene: .; J gene: TRBJ1-1; clone size: .; V gene: TRBV29-1; CDR3 DNA: TGCAGCGTTGATACGGGGTACACTGAAGCTTTCTTT; CDR3 protein: CSVDTGYTEAFF
D gene: TRBD1; J gene: TRBJ2-5; clone size: .; V gene: TRBV6-2/TRBV6-3; CDR3 DNA: TGTGCCAGCAGTTCCCACAGGGGCGCGGGAGAGACCCAGTACTTC; CDR3 protein: CASSSHRGAGETQYF
D gene: .; J gene: TRBJ1-1; clone size: .; V gene: TRBV5-1; CDR3 DNA: TGCGCCAGCAGCTCACAGGGTCAAGGTGAAGCTTTCTTT; CDR3 protein: CASSSQGQGEAFF
D gene: .; J gene: TRBJ1-4; clone size: few; V gene: TRBV7-2; CDR3 DNA: TGTGCCAGCAGCGGGGGAGTTAATGAAAAACTGTTTTTT; CDR3 protein: CASSGGVNEKLFF
D gene: TRBD1; J gene: TRBJ1-2; clone size: .; V gene: TRBV5-1; CDR3 DNA: TGCGCCAGCAGCTTATCCGGGACAGGATATGGCTACACCTTC; CDR3 protein: CASSLSGTGYGYTF
D gene: TRBD1; J gene: TRBJ1-5; clone size: .; V gene: TRBV19; CDR3 DNA: TGTGCCAGTAGTTCAGGGGGGCCCCATAGCAATCAGCCCCAGCATTTT; CDR3 protein: CASSSGGPHSNQPQHF
D gene: .; J gene: TRBJ2-5; clone size: few; V gene: TRBV29-1; CDR3 DNA: TGCAGCGTTGATAAACTCGCGGGGGCAGAGACCCAGTACTTC; CDR3 protein: CSVDKLAGAETQYF
D gene: .; J gene: TRBJ2-1; clone size: .; V gene: TRBV19; CDR3 DNA: TGTGCCAGTAGAGTAGGGACTCAAGGCAGGGAGCAGTTCTTC; CDR3 protein: CASRVGTQGREQFF
D gene: TRBD2; J gene: TRBJ2-1; clone size: .; V gene: TRBV5-1; CDR3 DNA: TGCGCCAGCAGCCCGAAGACTAGCGGAGGGGGTAATGAGCAGTTCTTC; CDR3 protein: CASSPKTSGGGNEQFF
D gene: .; J gene: TRBJ2-7; clone size: .; V gene: TRBV21-1; CDR3 DNA: TGTGCCGGGGAGGCGTGCACGTTTTACGAGCAGTACTTC; CDR3 protein: CAGEACTFYEQYF
D gene: TRBD1; J gene: TRBJ2-5; clone size: .; V gene: TRBV18; CDR3 DNA: TGTGCCAGCTCCCCGGGACAGGTCCACCAAGAGACCCAGTACTTC; CDR3 protein: CASSPGQVHQETQYF
D gene: TRBD1; J gene: TRBJ1-5; clone size: .; V gene: TRBV27; CDR3 DNA: TGTGCCAGCAGTCCCCGGGACAGGGTGAGTCAGCCCCAGCATTTT; CDR3 protein: CASSPRDRVSQPQHF
D gene: .; J gene: TRBJ2-7; clone size: once; V gene: TRBV6-5; CDR3 DNA: TGTGCCAGCAGTTTGACAGGGAGGCCCTACGAGCAGTACTTC; CDR3 protein: CASSLTGRPYEQYF
D gene: .; J gene: TRBJ1-2; clone size: .; V gene: TRBV18; CDR3 DNA: TGTGCCAGCTCATCATCGGGGTATGGCTACACCTTC; CDR3 protein: CASSSSGYGYTF
D gene: TRBD2; J gene: TRBJ2-6; clone size: .; V gene: TRBV7-3; CDR3 DNA: TGTGCCAGCAGCTTAAGCGGGACTAGCGGCTCTGGGGCCAACGTCCTGACTTTC; CDR3 protein: CASSLSGTSGSGANVLTF
D gene: TRBD2; J gene: TRBJ2-3; clone size: .; V gene: TRBV3-1/TRBV3-2; CDR3 DNA: TGTGCCAGCAGCCAGTTGAGCGGGGTCCGGAACACGCAGTATTTT; CDR3 protein: CASSQLSGVRNTQYF
D gene: .; J gene: TRBJ2-3; clone size: once; V gene: TRBV2; CDR3 DNA: TGTGCCAGCAGTGTTCTAGGAACAGATACGCAGTATTTT; CDR3 protein: CASSVLGTDTQYF
D gene: .; J gene: TRBJ1-1; clone size: .; V gene: TRBV5-4; CDR3 DNA: TGTGCCAGCAGATCAATCGAAGGGCACTTGATAATGAACACTGAAGCTTTCTTT; CDR3 protein: CASRSIEGHLIMNTEAFF
D gene: .; J gene: TRBJ1-5; clone size: .; V gene: TRBV18; CDR3 DNA: TGTGCCAGCCGACCGGGCACAGACAATCAGCCCCAGCATTTT; CDR3 protein: CASRPGTDNQPQHF
D gene: .; J gene: TRBJ2-1; clone size: .; V gene: TRBV5-1; CDR3 DNA: TGCGCCAGCAGGGGGATCGCTGGGGGTAATGAGCAGTTCTTC; CDR3 protein: CASRGIAGGNEQFF
D gene: .; J gene: TRBJ2-1; clone size: .; V gene: TRBV3-1/TRBV3-2; CDR3 DNA: TGTGCCAGCGCGGACTACCGTAATGAGCAGTTCTTC; CDR3 protein: CASADYRNEQFF
D gene: .; J gene: TRBJ1-3; clone size: .; V gene: TRBV6-4; CDR3 DNA: TGTGCCAGCAGTGAGGTGCAGAGTGATGGAGGAAACACCATATATTTT; CDR3 protein: CASSEVQSDGGNTIYF
D gene: TRBD2; J gene: TRBJ2-5; clone size: .; V gene: TRBV5-1; CDR3 DNA: TGCGCCAGCAGCTTGGGCGCGGGGGGGCCACAAGAGACCCAGTACTTC; CDR3 protein: CASSLGAGGPQETQYF
D gene: .; J gene: TRBJ1-2; clone size: .; V gene: TRBV7-9; CDR3 DNA: TGTGCCAGCAGCGCAGGACAGATTTCTAACTATGGCTACACCTTC; CDR3 protein: CASSAGQISNYGYTF
D gene: TRBD1; J gene: TRBJ1-2; clone size: .; V gene: TRBV10-3; CDR3 DNA: TGTGCCATCTCTAGCTCGGGACAGAAGGAGGATGGCTACACCTTC; CDR3 protein: CAISSSGQKEDGYTF
D gene: .; J gene: TRBJ1-1; clone size: .; V gene: TRBV7-3; CDR3 DNA: TGTGCCAGCGGGGAGACAGTGAACACTGAAGCTTTCTTT; CDR3 protein: CASGETVNTEAFF
D gene: TRBD1; J gene: TRBJ1-5; clone size: .; V gene: TRBV6-5; CDR3 DNA: TGTGCCAGCAGTTACTCGGGACAGGGAGGGCAGCCCCAGCATTTT; CDR3 protein: CASSYSGQGGQPQHF
D gene: .; J gene: TRBJ2-1; clone size: .; V gene: TRBV9; CDR3 DNA: TGTGCCAGCAGCGTTGGGGCGGCTCAGAACTACAATGAGCAGTTCTTC; CDR3 protein: CASSVGAAQNYNEQFF
D gene: .; J gene: TRBJ1-2; clone size: once; V gene: TRBV21-1; CDR3 DNA: TGTGCCAGCAGCAAAGAGAGACAATCGATTAACTATGGCTACACCTTC; CDR3 protein: CASSKERQSINYGYTF
D gene: .; J gene: TRBJ2-5; clone size: .; V gene: TRBV6-1; CDR3 DNA: TGTGCCAGCAGTGAAGCGTGGTCCAGCGTGGGGAAAGAGACCCAGTACTTC; CDR3 protein: CASSEAWSSVGKETQYF
D gene: .; J gene: TRBJ1-5; clone size: .; V gene: TRBV5-8; CDR3 DNA: TGTGCCAGCAGCTTGTATTCCACCAGCAATCAGCCCCAGCATTTT; CDR3 protein: CASSLYSTSNQPQHF
D gene: .; J gene: TRBJ2-3; clone size: .; V gene: TRBV11-2; CDR3 DNA: TGTGCCAGCAGCTCCATAGTGGGTCCTCTGTATTTT; CDR3 protein: CASSSIVGPLYF
D gene: TRBD1; J gene: TRBJ2-7; clone size: .; V gene: TRBV6-2/TRBV6-3; CDR3 DNA: TGTGCCAGCAGCCCGGACAGGGGTGGCTACGAGCAGTACTTC; CDR3 protein: CASSPDRGGYEQYF
D gene: .; J gene: TRBJ1-2; clone size: .; V gene: TRBV6-4; CDR3 DNA: TGTGCCAGCAGCGACGGTGCTCGGGGCTACACCTTC; CDR3 protein: CASSDGARGYTF
D gene: .; J gene: TRBJ1-4; clone size: few; V gene: TRBV7-3; CDR3 DNA: TGTGCCAGCAGTGCGGATGGAGAAAAACTGTTTTTT; CDR3 protein: CASSADGEKLFF
D gene: .; J gene: TRBJ1-4; clone size: once; V gene: TRBV12-5; CDR3 DNA: TGTGCTAGTGCCCTCGTCCTGTGGAACCCTAATGAAAAACTGTTTTTT; CDR3 protein: CASALVLWNPNEKLFF
D gene: .; J gene: TRBJ1-6; clone size: .; V gene: TRBV7-2; CDR3 DNA: TGTGCCAGCAGCTTAGTGGCACGTTCTTCACCCCTCCACTTT; CDR3 protein: CASSLVARSSPLHF